This entry features one TCR beta chain sequence. Methods used by the authors: The authors estimated nucleated cell counts from reference gene primer amplification. Measured with immunoSEQ multiplex PCR; TCRdb has only the in-frame clones, and not every one. V, J and clone size are those of that table, while D and trimming were read from the DNA. The table records approximately 120,000 clones, around 90% of them present only once. The data are from a study of blood T cell repertoires in COVID-19. About the study: Samples representing acute and convalescent COVID-19 were sourced from the United States, Italy and Spain. Sources were T cells, B-cell-depleted T cells, or PBMCs; the material itself was cDNA or gDNA.

V was shortened by 10 bases and J by 2 bases, with 17 bases between the two germline ends. Germline lookup yields CDR1 SEHNR and CDR2 FQNEAQ (reference sequence). This CDR3 is 14 amino acids long. The sample comprised peripheral blood. The chain recombines TRBV7-9 with TRBJ2-5; the D gene is possibly TRBD1 (6 bases). The sequence derives from a human donor in a cohort sampled during active COVID-19. The CDR3 spells CATLIPGQQETQYF. The CDR3 DNA is TGTGCCACATTAATTCCGGGACAACAAGAGACCCAGTACTTC.